This paragraph reports one TCR beta chain. Its specificity is unknown. The length of the CDR3 is 13 residues. V lost 5 bases and J 0 bases, leaving 5 bases between the germline ends. CDR1 is SNHLY, CDR2 FYNNEI, per germline. This sample was included in a study of OX40 agonist ivuxolimab in advanced cancers. Study-level background: Intravenous ivuxolimab at 0.01 to 10 mg/kg was given to patients every 2 weeks.

Repertoires were generated with immunoSEQ multiplex PCR, while TCRdb's copy carries only in-frame clones and drops some. The sample shows 100,000 or so clones, approximately 90% of them seen only once. General study findings and limits: Relative to CD4+ cells, CD8+ T cells on average had more expanded clones.

This TCR came from an adult with an advanced solid tumor such as melanoma, head and neck, liver or kidney cancer. The sequencing used CD4+ or CD8+ T cells sorted from blood, collected in a trial of the OX40 agonist ivuxolimab. The chain links TRBV2 to TRBJ1-3; unclear D gene. Here the CDR3 reads CASSSSSGNTIYF. In DNA, the CDR3 is TGTGCCAGCAGTTCCAGCTCTGGAAACACCATATATTTT.